The rows below give T cell receptor beta chains drawn from one sample of a study of vaccination and CD4 T cells after COVID-19. TCRdb fed the PCR reads into MiXCR, producing one record per CDR3 protein. The sample carries roughly 18,000 distinct CDR3 sequences, about half recorded once. No cognate antigen is known for these TCRs. Material for sequencing was CD4+ T cells from blood, cultured in vitro. The origin of the receptors is a human donor who had recovered from COVID-19. The conserved cysteine and the conserved F or W are not part of the CDR3 here. Each record gives: J gene, V gene, clone size, CDR3 protein. Clone size appears in some rows only: once, few, many, or a class for an expanded clone.

TRBJ1-1 TRBV30 NA ALLGWDRGTEAF
TRBJ1-3 TRBV11-2 NA ASSFGRGTGNTIY
TRBJ2-7 TRBV21-1 NA ASSHTRGLEDEQY
TRBJ2-1 TRBV20-1 few SARGARYNSYNEQF
TRBJ1-5 TRBV2 NA ASSRGGGQPQH
TRBJ1-2 TRBV21-1 NA ASSKALGMGDNYGYT
TRBJ1-1 TRBV28 NA ASSVAVNTEAF
TRBJ1-1 TRBV6-1 NA ASSEGPGGQTEAF
TRBJ1-5 TRBV28 NA ASSLGGYSNQPQH
TRBJ1-1 TRBV6-1 NA ASSQNRVGINTEAF
TRBJ1-2 TRBV4-2 once ASSQVEAGALNYGYT
TRBJ1-5 TRBV12-3/TRBV12-4 NA ASSARDSNQPQH
TRBJ2-3 TRBV5-1 NA ASRQATGHPTDTQY
TRBJ1-6 TRBV27 NA ASRPGRGDSPLH
TRBJ1-2 TRBV20-1 few SPLGPGGYGYT
TRBJ2-7 TRBV7-2 NA ASSLDAGAHYEQY
TRBJ2-5 TRBV18 NA ASSPNVGETQY
TRBJ1-1 TRBV6-1 NA ASSEGGGRGNTEAF
TRBJ1-2 TRBV7-9 medium-sized ASSLEQGGYYGYT
TRBJ2-1 TRBV6-2/TRBV6-3 NA ASRLPGTGYEQF
TRBJ1-2 TRBV2 NA ASREDRTYGYT
TRBJ2-5 TRBV15 few ATSRGGARGQETQY
TRBJ2-3 TRBV4-1 NA ASSQPAGTQY
TRBJ1-2 TRBV7-3 NA ASSPLPGVRDYGYT
TRBJ1-2 TRBV5-3 once ARSPHQGPPSFGYT
TRBJ1-5 TRBV2 NA ASSGRNSNQPQH
TRBJ1-1 TRBV20-1 NA SGAGWADTEAF
TRBJ2-7 TRBV5-4 NA ASSLAGQSHEQY
TRBJ2-5 TRBV20-1 few SAARTSGRVETQY
TRBJ1-1 TRBV24-1 few ATSLVGGRVTEAF
TRBJ2-5 TRBV11-3 NA ASSSWAGGSRSADTQY
TRBJ1-6 TRBV20-1 few SAPGQDNSPLH
TRBJ2-5 TRBV11-3 few ASSLGGAGVSQETQY
TRBJ2-1 TRBV2 NA ASSELAGPHEQF
TRBJ2-5 TRBV7-6 NA ASSLGQETQY
TRBJ1-6 TRBV19 once ASSRQGSSYNSPLH
TRBJ1-2 TRBV12-3/TRBV12-4 NA ASSPSDREAYGYT
TRBJ2-7 TRBV19 NA ASSPAGQSFYEQY
TRBJ2-1 TRBV19 NA ASSPARQPGVDEQF
TRBJ1-2 TRBV2 NA ASGGLGGGVDGYT